This section outlines one T cell receptor (beta chain) sequence together with its context. The sample comes from a study of blood T cell repertoires in COVID-19. About the research overall: Sources were T cells, B-cell-depleted T cells, or PBMCs; the material itself was cDNA or gDNA.

This CDR3 contains 14 residues. Germline V CDR1 and CDR2: MNHEY, SMNVEV (reference sequence). V was trimmed by 6 bases and J by 2 bases, leaving 13 bases between them. In the authors' methods: Estimates of nucleated cell counts were drawn from the amplification of reference gene primers. The method was immunoSEQ multiplex PCR; TCRdb's version includes in-frame clones alone and lacks a portion of them. The V and J calls and clone size are taken from that table; D and trimming were inferred from the DNA. Among about 100,000 clones listed, approximately 87% were seen once. The receptor was derived from a human donor with active COVID-19. The donor label of this sample is uncertain. The V gene is TRBV27, the J gene TRBJ1-2; D gene unclear. Specimen: peripheral blood. The CDR3 is CASRLSEGNYGYTF. CDR3 DNA sequence: TGTGCCAGCAGGCTTTCCGAGGGAAACTATGGCTACACCTTC.